This T cell receptor beta chain derives from a study of blood T cells in healthy people across ages (dated by TCRdb to 2013 to 2016). Turning to the overall study: In model experiments, template switching captured roughly one uniquely barcoded TCR beta cDNA molecule for every two T cells. Four age groups were formed from the donors: young (average approximately 15 years), middle-aged (approximately 40), aged (62) and long-lived (roughly 88). To avoid experimental bias, donors of different ages were distributed randomly across sequencing lanes. Using deep sequencing normalized with unique cDNA molecular identifiers, the study measured how TCR beta repertoire diversity changes with age. For two donors (one aged 18 to 30 and one aged 80 or older), the study analyzed two additional independent replicas of 1 million unique cDNA reads from the same blood draw. Study-level results and caveats: Estimates of total diversity based on one million sequenced T cells were regarded as lower bounds and as underestimates. Conclusive comparison of naive and antigen-experienced compartments was prevented by the profiling of bulk unsorted PBMCs. Observed TCR beta diversity per million T cells fell roughly linearly with age, and a significant reduction was already apparent by age roughly 40. The long-lived group showed more naive CD4+ T cells, fewer expanded clones and increased TCR diversity than the aged group, suggesting age selection. The CMV infection status of donors was not known, potentially confounding age-related changes in expanded clonotypes. There was a strong correlation between observed TCR beta diversity and the percentage of naive T cells measured by flow cytometry.

The method was 5' RACE. Instrument on record: Illumina HiSeq 2500. A second roughly 6 to 12 cycle PCR used a sample-barcoded 5' primer and a J-beta primer mix. A unique molecular identifier was introduced onto each TCR beta cDNA molecule by a template-switch 5' adaptor carrying 12 random nucleotides. Each sample yielded at least 3 million CDR3-containing paired-end reads. First-strand cDNA was synthesized from all RNA with the Mint cDNA synthesis kit, primed by a TRBC-specific oligonucleotide. Following uracil-DNA glycosylase treatment, all cDNA underwent a first 18-cycle PCR with the universal primers M1SS and BC2_uni_R. The source study handled its data this way. For normalization, 1 million high-quality reads were randomly selected from each sample, with every read carrying a distinct molecular identifier. Instead of being binned into consensus sequences, reads with shared molecular identifiers were discarded. MiTCR, run with a Q25 quality threshold and the strictest error-elimination algorithm, handled CDR3 identification, clonotype clustering and error correction. A nonparametric unseen species model using Euler transformation provided a lower-bound estimate of total TCR beta diversity. TCRdb's own reprocessing of the public reads used fastp at Q25 and MiXCR and kept productive beta chains. Under each unique CDR3 protein, matching rows form one entry showing the most common genes and DNA. The V and J calls and clone size come from TCRdb's table, not from the authors' own analysis. Here the sample has 380,000 or so distinct CDR3 sequences; 45% to 65% occur a single time. The ten largest clones add up to 51% of the sample.

Systemically healthy Caucasian individuals from Russia, 39 in total and aged roughly 6 to 100 years, were included as donors. Each donor gave around 9 milliliters of peripheral blood, collected into EDTA-treated Vacutainer tubes. Ficoll-Paque density-gradient centrifugation was used to isolate PBMCs, with at least 7 million obtained per sample. Trizol reagent was used to extract total RNA from PBMCs, with at least 6 micrograms per sample. The percentages of naive CD45RAhigh/CD27high T cells were determined by flow cytometry on a PBMC aliquot from every donor. Regarding this clonotype: The specificity of this receptor is unknown. Base quality data are lacking; no much larger clone is found one base away.

V is reduced by 4 bases and J by 0 bases, leaving a spacing of 4 bases between them. Inclusive of the bounding cysteine and phenylalanine, the CDR3 is 13 residues long. The kept DNA is CDR3 alone, 39 bases in frame from the first base. CDR1 and CDR2, looked up from the germline V gene, are KGHDR and SFDVKD. The chain links TRBV24-1 with TRBJ2-3; the D gene identity is not certain. This clonotype originated in a man aged 55 to 70 in good health. The material sequenced was blood. The base sequence is TGTGCCACCAGTGAGGCTAGCACAGATACGCAGTATTTT. This codes for CATSEASTDTQYF.